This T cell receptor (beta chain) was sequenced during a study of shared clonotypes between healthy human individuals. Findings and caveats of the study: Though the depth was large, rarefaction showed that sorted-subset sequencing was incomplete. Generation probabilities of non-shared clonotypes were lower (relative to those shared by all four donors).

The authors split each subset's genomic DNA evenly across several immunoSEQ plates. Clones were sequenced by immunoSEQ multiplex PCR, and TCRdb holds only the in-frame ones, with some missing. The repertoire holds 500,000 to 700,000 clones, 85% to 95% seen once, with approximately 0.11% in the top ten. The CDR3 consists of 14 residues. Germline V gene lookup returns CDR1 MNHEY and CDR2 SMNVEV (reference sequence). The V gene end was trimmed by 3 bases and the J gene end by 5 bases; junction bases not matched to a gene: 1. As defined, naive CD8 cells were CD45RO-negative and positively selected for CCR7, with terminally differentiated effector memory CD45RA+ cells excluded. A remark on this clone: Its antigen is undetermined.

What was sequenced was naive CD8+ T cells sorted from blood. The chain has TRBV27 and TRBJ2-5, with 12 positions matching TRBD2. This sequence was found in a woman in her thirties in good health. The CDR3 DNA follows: TGTGCCAGCAGTTTCGGGACTAGCGGGGAGACCCAGTACTTC. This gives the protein CASSFGTSGETQYF.